Included here is one T cell receptor (beta chain) sequence, with context. The assay was immunoSEQ multiplex PCR, and TCRdb's table has in-frame clones only and misses some. Among under 70,000 clones listed, roughly 89% were seen once. The sample belongs to a study of T cell changes during pregnancy in multiple sclerosis. V was trimmed by 5 bases and J by 8 bases, leaving 18 bases between them. The CDR3 is made up of 14 amino acids. The germline gives CDR1 MNHNS, CDR2 SASEGT. Sequencing used CD4+ T cells from peripheral blood mononuclear cells, obtained after pregnancy. The sequence was collected from a female donor in good health, enrolled as a control in a pregnancy study. The chain links TRBV6-1 to TRBJ1-2, with D possibly being TRBD1 (5 bases). The CDR3: CASSPLSGGSGYTF. For the CDR3, the DNA is TGTGCCAGCAGTCCACTAAGCGGGGGGAGCGGCTACACCTTC.